The present T cell receptor beta chain was sequenced within a study of T-cell reconstitution after alpha-beta-depleted transplantation in children. TCRbeta library preparation incorporated unique molecular identifiers. TCRdb itself ran the PCR reads through MiXCR, one entry per CDR3 protein. The table records 500,000 to 600,000 distinct CDR3 sequences, approximately 30% of them present only once. This CDR3 spans 14 amino acids. Looked up from germline, CDR1 is LNHDA and CDR2 is SQIVND (reference sequence). The V gene lost 6 bases and the J gene lost 4 bases, with 13 bases spanning the gap. J is TRBJ2-4 and V is TRBV19, with D possibly being TRBD2 (6 bases). This specimen was PBMCs from the stem cell graft donor, taken from the stem cell graft. The source is a human donor who donated a stem cell graft to a child with aplastic anemia. The CDR3, as DNA: TGTGCCAGTAGCCACGGGGGATCGAAAAACATTCAGTACTTC. Protein: CASSHGGSKNIQYF.